This T cell receptor (beta chain) emerged from a study of glioma-infiltrating T cells after dendritic cell vaccination. Study as a whole: Glioblastoma patients came from Phase I and II dendritic cell vaccination trials.

Measured with immunoSEQ multiplex PCR; TCRdb has only the in-frame clones, and not every one. The repertoire holds 80,000 to 100,000 clones, with more than 70% as singletons. With 2 bases removed from V and 4 bases from J, the gap between germline ends came to 8 bases. Per germline, CDR1 SQVTM and CDR2 ANQGSEA. The CDR3 extends over 12 amino acids. As to time point: after dendritic cell vaccination, including at tumor progression/relapse. The chain employs TRBV29-1 and TRBJ1-1, with D tentatively TRBD1 (5 bases). Sequences were derived from blood, sampled after dendritic cell vaccination. The receptor was isolated from a human donor with glioblastoma. CDR3 DNA: TGCAGCGTTGAACAGGGCCCCACTGAAGCTTTCTTT. It encodes CSVEQGPTEAFF.